This TCR beta chain is from a study of T cell responses to AZD1222 COVID-19 vaccine. The method was immunoSEQ multiplex PCR; TCRdb's version includes in-frame clones alone and lacks a portion of them. The table has 90,000 to 150,000 clones, approximately 86% seen once; the top ten hold around 2.4%. Notes on the study in general: Repertoires were obtained solely post-peak T cell response. White British ancestry dominated among donors, who included more females, and clonal diversity was possibly underestimated. Reports indicate that nearly half of spike-specific TCRs are directed at unmutated variant regions.

Deletions cut 6 bases from V and 7 bases from J, with 24 bases between. The V gene's germline CDR1 is MDHEN and CDR2 SYDVKM. The CDR3 consists of 16 residues. As regards this clone: Its antigen is not identified.

The starting material was peripheral blood, obtained on day 0 of AZD1222 vaccination. The chain is built from TRBV28 and TRBJ1-2; D is perhaps TRBD1 (5 bases). This clonotype was sampled from an adult in good health. The CDR3 sequence: CASSPPAGPPVGGYTF. The CDR3 nucleotides are TGTGCCAGCAGCCCCCCTGCAGGGCCCCCGGTCGGTGGCTACACCTTC.